A selection of T cell receptor beta chains follows, all from one sample in a study of cytomegalovirus exposure and HLA in healthy donors. Sequencing used immunoSEQ multiplex PCR; TCRdb keeps in-frame clones, though not all of them. The sample shows roughly 190,000 clones, approximately 80% of them seen only once. Material: PBMCs. These receptors were taken from a woman in her 40s in good health and CMV-seronegative. CDR3s include the opening cysteine and the closing phenylalanine or tryptophan. The order of the fields is CDR3 length, J gene, V gene, D gene, clone size, CDR3 DNA, CDR3 protein. A D gene is named only where the DNA matches it firmly. Not all rows give a size; the values are once, few, many and, for expanded clones, a class.

>16|TRBJ2-1|TRBV5-1|.|.
TGCGCCAGCAGCTCCGTGGGGGCAGGTGGGGTAGGTGAGCAGTTCTTC
CASSSVGAGGVGEQFF
>14|TRBJ1-2|TRBV30|TRBD1|.
TGTGCCTGGAACCTCAGGGGGGATAACTATGGCTACACCTTC
CAWNLRGDNYGYTF
>16|TRBJ2-1|TRBV7-3|TRBD2|.
TGTGCCAGCAGCTTAGGCGGGAGGGCCTTGGGCAATGAGCAGTTCTTC
CASSLGGRALGNEQFF
>14|TRBJ2-7|TRBV5-1|TRBD1|.
TGCGCCAGCAGTGGACAGGGGGCGTCCTACGAGCAGTACTTC
CASSGQGASYEQYF
>15|TRBJ2-4|TRBV7-2|TRBD1|.
TGTGCCAGCAGCAAATCCCGGGACAGGGGGAACATTCAGTACTTC
CASSKSRDRGNIQYF
>15|TRBJ1-1|TRBV19|.|.
TGTGCCAGTAGTACGTTCCCCGGTTCGAACACTGAAGCTTTCTTT
CASSTFPGSNTEAFF
>18|TRBJ1-1|TRBV10-3|.|.
TGTGCCATCAGTGGGGGCGGTCGACCCCTTTCTATGAACACTGAAGCTTTCTTT
CAISGGGRPLSMNTEAFF
>15|TRBJ2-3|TRBV30|.|.
TGTGCCTGGAGTCGAGACAGGATGAGGACAGATACGCAGTATTTT
CAWSRDRMRTDTQYF
>16|TRBJ2-3|TRBV18|TRBD2|once
TGTGCCAGCTCACCCCAAGCGGGAGGGGGCACAGATACGCAGTATTTT
CASSPQAGGGTDTQYF
>14|TRBJ2-1|TRBV4-3|.|few
TGCGCCAGCAGCCCAGGACAGACCTACAATGAGCAGTTCTTC
CASSPGQTYNEQFF
>16|TRBJ2-7|TRBV9|TRBD2|.
TGTGCCAGCAGCGGGAGGACAGCGGGAGCTGCCTACGAGCAGTACTTC
CASSGRTAGAAYEQYF
>14|TRBJ1-1|TRBV6-1|TRBD1|.
TGTGCCAGCACCTGGACAGGGGGGGGGTCTGAAGCTTTCTTT
CASTWTGGGSEAFF
>14|TRBJ2-7|TRBV5-6|.|.
TGTGCCAGCAGCTATGGGGAGGCAGGCCGCGAGCAGTACTTC
CASSYGEAGREQYF
>18|TRBJ2-6|TRBV19|TRBD1|.
TGTGCCAGTAGTCCACTCAGGGGGCGTCAGGCTGGGGCCAACGTCCTGACTTTC
CASSPLRGRQAGANVLTF
>14|TRBJ1-4|TRBV2|TRBD1|.
TGTGCCAGCAGGACAGGGGGCTTCAATGAAAAACTGTTTTTT
CASRTGGFNEKLFF
>15|TRBJ2-1|TRBV7-3|TRBD2|once
TGTGCCAGCAGCTTAAGCCTAGCGGGAGTTGATGAGCAGTTCTTC
CASSLSLAGVDEQFF